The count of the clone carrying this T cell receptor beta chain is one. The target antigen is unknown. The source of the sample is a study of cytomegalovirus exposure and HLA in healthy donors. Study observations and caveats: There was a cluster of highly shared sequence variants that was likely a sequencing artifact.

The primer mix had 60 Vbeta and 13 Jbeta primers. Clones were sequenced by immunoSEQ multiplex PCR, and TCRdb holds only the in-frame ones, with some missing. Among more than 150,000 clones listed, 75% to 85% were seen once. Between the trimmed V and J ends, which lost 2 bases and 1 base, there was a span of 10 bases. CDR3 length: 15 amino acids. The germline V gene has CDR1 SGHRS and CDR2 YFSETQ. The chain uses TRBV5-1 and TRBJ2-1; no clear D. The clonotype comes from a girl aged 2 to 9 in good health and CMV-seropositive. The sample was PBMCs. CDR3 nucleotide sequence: TGCGCCAGCAGCTTATCGTCTTCTTCCTACAATGAGCAGTTCTTC. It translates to CASSLSSSSYNEQFF.